This T cell receptor beta chain derives from a study of early T cells in non-severe SARS-CoV-2 infection. Overall study findings and caveats: CD4 and private specificities were missed by VDJdb matching, which favored anti-spike CD8 responses.

Germline lookup yields CDR1 MNHEY and CDR2 SVGAGI. The CDR3 is 17 residues long. Between the trimmed V and J ends, which lost 10 bases and 4 bases, there was a span of 26 bases. A few counts support this clonotype. Its antigen is unidentified. Separate cDNA molecules each had unique molecular identifiers attached to them. A single record per CDR3 protein comes from TCRdb applying MiXCR to the 5' RACE reads. The table includes tens of thousands of distinct CDR3 sequences, around an eighth detected once. This TCR derives from an adult who was a healthcare worker with PCR-confirmed SARS-CoV-2 infection or an uninfected control (not recorded which). The chain carries TRBV6-5 and TRBJ1-5; tentative D call: TRBD1 (5 bases). Sample: whole blood. CDR3 residues: CATAPSNDRWTNQPQHF. CDR3 nucleotide sequence: TGTGCCACCGCCCCCTCGAACGACCGGTGGACAAATCAGCCCCAGCATTTT.